These 14 T cell receptor beta chains came from one sample sequenced in a study of CXCR3-negative and CXCR3-positive naive CD8 T cells (dated by TCRdb to the late 2010s). The instrument was a NextSeq 550. The Human TCR Profiling Kit (MiLaboratory) was used to make UMI-labeled 5' RACE TRB cDNA libraries. TCRdb reprocessed the reads, so every CDR3 protein sequence counts as one entry and DNA is not shown. This sample's clone table shows 70,000 to 95,000 distinct CDR3 sequences. 1.7% of the sample belongs to the ten largest clones. Sequenced sample: naive CXCR3- CD8+ T cells from blood. The sample's cell subset or site label is to be understood as: CD45RO-CCR7+CD27+CD95- naive CD8+ T cells lacking CXCR3 (TNR3-). Receptor source: a human donor in good health. Some clones in this sample may be carry-over from other donors' samples.

This chain connects TRBV20-1 to TRBJ1-1; TCRdb calls TRBD1, which cannot be checked without DNA. CDR3 size: 11 residues. Germline lookup yields CDR1 DFQATT and CDR2 SNEGSKA (reference sequence). This CDR3 is CSARGVIEAFF.

The chain is built from TRBV2 and TRBJ1-5; TCRdb indicates TRBD1, and absent DNA this call remains unverified. The V gene's germline CDR1 is SNHLY and CDR2 FYNNEI. This CDR3 is 14 amino acids long. The CDR3 is CASVGTASNQPQHF. The variable domain in full, with the rest retrieved from reference TRBV2 and TRBJ1-5, is EPEVTQTPSHQVTQMGQEVILRCVPISNHLYFYWYRQILGQKVEFLVSFYNNEISEKSEIFDDQFSVERPDGSNFTLKIRSTKLEDSAMYFCASVGTASNQPQHFGDGTRLSIL.

V and J are TRBV18 and TRBJ1-1; there is no DNA to check the TCRdb D call of TRBD1. This CDR3 has 12 amino acids. Germline V lookup: CDR1 KGHSH, CDR2 LQKENI. CDR3 in amino acids: CASSPSGPEAFF.

The chain has TRBV7-6 and TRBJ2-1; the D call of TRBD2 rests on TCRdb alone, since no DNA is present to check it. The germline V gene encodes CDR1 SGHVS and CDR2 FNYEAQ. The CDR3 loop spans 16 amino acids. This CDR3 reads CASSFKRERRDEEQFF.

The genes are TRBV12-3 or TRBV12-4 and TRBJ2-7; TCRdb gives TRBD1 as the D gene, but with no DNA this cannot be confirmed. The CDR3 runs to 14 residues. The CDR3 reads CASSLGGGLDEQYF.

V gene TRBV18 combines with J gene TRBJ2-3; TCRdb's D call of TRBD2 is untestable without DNA. CDR3 length: 16 residues. CDR1 and CDR2 (germline): KGHSH, LQKENI. The chain's CDR3 is CASSPPSGQGLDTQYF.

The V and J genes are TRBV4-1 and TRBJ2-7; TCRdb calls TRBD1, which cannot be checked without DNA. Germline-derived CDR1 and CDR2 are MGHRA and YSYEKL. The CDR3 contains 15 residues. The CDR3: CASSQNREGAVEQYF.

The rearrangement links TRBV5-1 to TRBJ2-1; the TCRdb call, TRBD2, lacks DNA for checking. CDR3 length: 15 amino acids. From germline, CDR1 is SGHRS and CDR2 YFSETQ. Here the CDR3 reads CASSQIAGVEGEQFF.

The chain has TRBV29-1 and TRBJ2-7. The CDR3 has 12 residues. Germline V gene data show CDR1 as SQVTM and CDR2 as ANQGSEA. The CDR3 sequence is CSVVGLKYEQYF.

CDR3 amino acids: CASSQGTGPYGYTF. The chain employs TRBV4-1 and TRBJ1-2; the D call from TCRdb, TRBD1, cannot be confirmed without DNA. CDR1 MGHRA and CDR2 YSYEKL come from the germline V gene. The CDR3 has 14 residues.

The rearrangement joins TRBV29-1 to TRBJ2-7. The CDR3 is made up of 12 amino acids. From germline, CDR1 is SQVTM and CDR2 ANQGSEA. The chain's CDR3 is CSAWGSSYEQYF.

The chain is built from TRBV7-3 and TRBJ2-2; there is no DNA to check the TCRdb D call of TRBD1. This CDR3 region has 14 residues. The germline V gene has CDR1 SGHTA and CDR2 FQGTGA. The CDR3 spells CASSPGNWTGELFF.

The chain joins TRBV19 to TRBJ2-1; TCRdb lists TRBD2, though no DNA is available to test this call. Germline CDR1 LNHDA, CDR2 SQIVND (reference sequence). This CDR3 region has 18 residues. The CDR3: CASSPRVAGFPEVHEQFF.

The chain joins TRBV29-1 to TRBJ2-1; TCRdb selects TRBD1, and the lack of DNA leaves this call unchecked. This CDR3 region has 15 residues. Germline V gene sequence: CDR1 SQVTM, CDR2 ANQGSEA. The CDR3 loop is CSVEDPGTGQNEQFF.